This T cell receptor (beta chain) emerged from a study of blood T cell repertoires in COVID-19. Overall study context: There were acute and convalescent COVID-19 samples, and they came from the United States, Italy and Spain. PBMCs, B-cell-depleted T cells, or T cells were the source of the cDNA or gDNA that made up the material.

V was clipped by 5 bases and J by 6 bases, with 13 bases between them. Germline CDR1 reads MNHNY; CDR2 reads SVGAGI (reference sequence). This CDR3 has 13 amino acids. Authors' processing steps: Researchers report that nucleated cell counts were estimated from reference gene primer amplification. Libraries were prepared by immunoSEQ multiplex PCR; TCRdb keeps only in-frame clonotypes and omits some of them. V and J calls and clone size come straight from that table; D and trimming were deduced from the DNA. The sample consists of around 450,000 clones, around nine tenths of them appearing once. Sequencing was done on a sample of peripheral blood. This chain joins TRBV6-6 and TRBJ1-2, with D perhaps TRBD1 (5 bases). The clonotype originates from a woman aged 25 to 39 with acute or convalescent COVID-19. CDR3 nucleotide sequence: TGTGCCAGCAGTATCCTCGGCAGGGATGGCTACACCTTC. This translates into CASSILGRDGYTF.